A single sample is the source of the 19 T cell receptor beta chains below, sequenced in a study of tumor T cells in aggressive B-cell lymphoma. Produced via immunoSEQ multiplex PCR; TCRdb's table is partial and in-frame only. The sample has about 3,700 clones, 82% seen once. Material: tumor tissue. These receptors came from an adult with diffuse large B cell lymphoma.

This clone showed up just a few times. The chain is built from TRBV9 and TRBJ1-1, with TRBD1 matching over 7 bases. This CDR3 has 14 residues. The junction had 8 bases not matched to a gene; V was cut back by 6 bases and J by 3 bases. From germline, CDR1 is SGDLS and CDR2 YYNGEE. The CDR3 DNA reads as TGTGCCAGCACCCGAATCGGGACAGACACTGAAGCTTTCTTT. Its protein is CASTRIGTDTEAFF.

The chain joins TRBV19 to TRBJ2-1; TRBD2 matches at 10 bases. V was clipped by 2 bases and J by 7 bases; unmatched bases: 8. The CDR3 consists of 16 residues. Germline values: CDR1 LNHDA, CDR2 SQIVND (reference sequence). Here the CDR3 reads CASSITRLAGANEQFF. CDR3 bases: TGTGCCAGTAGTATAACCCGCCTAGCGGGAGCAAATGAGCAGTTCTTC.

The chain is built from TRBV9 and TRBJ1-1, with D maybe TRBD1 (5 bases). From germline, CDR1 is SGDLS and CDR2 YYNGEE. V was shortened by 1 base and J by 5 bases, with 9 bases between the two germline ends. The CDR3 is 13 residues long. The CDR3, as DNA: TGTGCCAGCAGCGTAAGGGGCGGAACTGAAGCTTTCTTT. Its protein is CASSVRGGTEAFF.

The CDR3 region is CAISEALSEETQYF. Here the CDR3 DNA reads TGTGCCATCAGTGAGGCCCTGTCCGAGGAGACCCAGTACTTC. The chain has TRBV10-3 and TRBJ2-5; D not resolved. V dropped 2 bases and J dropped 5 bases, with 12 bases sitting between them. Germline loops: CDR1 ENHRY, CDR2 SYGVKD. The CDR3 length is 14 residues.

CDR3 region: CASSLRGSSYNEQFF. CDR3 sequence (DNA): TGTGCCAGCAGCTTAAGGGGGAGCTCCTACAATGAGCAGTTCTTC. The chain carries TRBV11-3 and TRBJ2-1; D is perhaps TRBD1 (6 bases). V was pared by 2 bases and J by 0 bases, with 8 bases between. Germline V CDR1 and CDR2: SGHNT, YENEEA. CDR3 length: 15 amino acids.

The chain carries TRBV9 and TRBJ2-6; 8 bases fit TRBD1. The CDR3 has 18 amino acids. Germline V gene data show CDR1 as SGDLS and CDR2 as YYNGEE. The V and J ends lost 3 bases and 0 bases, in that order; junction bases with no gene match: 8. Here the CDR3 DNA reads TGTGCCAGCAGCGCTGGACAGGGCCGCTCCTCTGGGGCCAACGTCCTGACTTTC. Protein sequence: CASSAGQGRSSGANVLTF.

V and J are TRBV29-1 and TRBJ1-2, with D perhaps TRBD1 (5 bases). This CDR3 is built from 13 residues. Trimming shortened V by 4 bases and J by 7 bases, and 16 bases separated the two germline ends. Germline V CDR1 and CDR2: SQVTM, ANQGSEA. The CDR3 coding sequence is TGCAGCGTTGCCACGGGGGATCGCGGTGGCTACACCTTC. Translation: CSVATGDRGGYTF.

J is TRBJ1-1 and V is TRBV28; possible D gene TRBD1, 5 bases. The CDR3 sequence is 13 residues long. CDR1 is MDHEN, CDR2 SYDVKM, per germline. Trimming took off 10 bases at V and 1 base at J, with 13 bases between the two ends. The CDR3: CATNSRGNTEAFF. CDR3 coding DNA: TGTGCCACCAATAGTAGGGGGAACACTGAAGCTTTCTTT.

This chain connects TRBV5-4 to TRBJ1-2; 10 positions match TRBD1. The CDR3 spans 15 residues. V shed 4 bases, J shed 4 bases, and the junction held 7 bases outside the gene matches. CDR1 is SGHNT, CDR2 YYREEE, per germline (reference sequence). CDR3: CASSPEGTGAYGYTF. The CDR3 bases are TGTGCCAGCAGCCCGGAGGGGACAGGGGCCTATGGCTACACCTTC. Full variable domain (remainder filled in from reference TRBV5-4 and TRBJ1-2): ETGVTQSPTHLIKTRGQQVTLRCSSQSGHNTVSWYQQALGQGPQFIFQYYREEENGRGNFPPRFSGLQFPNYSSELNVNALELDDSALYLCASSPEGTGAYGYTFGSGTRLTVV.

The chain has TRBV2 and TRBJ2-3; D is perhaps TRBD1 (5 bases). The V and J ends lost 6 bases and 4 bases respectively, with 8 bases between them. CDR1 and CDR2 from the germline V gene are SNHLY and FYNNEI. This CDR3 is 12 amino acids long. DNA of the CDR3: TGTGCCAGCAGCCCGACAGCAGATACGCAGTATTTT. This encodes CASSPTADTQYF.

CDR3: CSVHDGGNTGELFF. The CDR3 DNA reads TGCAGCGTCCACGACGGGGGTAACACCGGGGAGCTGTTTTTT. The V call is TRBV29-1, the J call TRBJ2-2; TRBD2 might be the D (6 bases). CDR3 length: 14 residues. The germline CDR1 and CDR2 sequences are SQVTM and ANQGSEA. V dropped 6 bases and J dropped 2 bases, with 13 bases sitting between them.

This chain uses TRBV13 with TRBJ2-3; 9 nucleotides align to TRBD1. J gave up 4 bases and V 2 bases, and 4 bases lay outside the gene matches. Germline assignment: CDR1 PRHDT and CDR2 FYEKMQ (reference sequence). The CDR3 runs to 15 residues. The chain's CDR3 is CASSLLGQGADTQYF. The CDR3 DNA reads TGTGCCAGCAGCTTATTGGGACAGGGTGCAGATACGCAGTATTTT. Supplemented by reference TRBV13 and TRBJ2-3, the full variable domain reads AAGVIQSPRHLIKEKRETATLKCYPIPRHDTVYWYQQGPGQDPQFLISFYEKMQSDKGSIPDRFSAQQFSDYHSELNMSSLELGDSALYFCASSLLGQGADTQYFGPGTRLTVL.

V gene TRBV11-3 combines with J gene TRBJ1-3; D call uncertain. The CDR3 consists of 15 residues. V was pared by 0 bases and J by 0 bases, with 6 bases between. Germline V gene data show CDR1 as SGHNT and CDR2 as YENEEA. CDR3 residues: CASSLDRGSGNTIYF. In nucleotides, the CDR3 is TGTGCCAGCAGCTTAGATCGGGGCTCTGGAAACACCATATATTTT.

The rearrangement links TRBV19 to TRBJ2-3, with D maybe TRBD1 (5 bases). The V end was cut by 10 bases, the J end by 4 bases, with 18 bases between. Germline CDR1 is LNHDA and CDR2 is SQIVND (reference sequence). The CDR3 consists of 14 residues. CDR3 in amino acids: CATRYIGASDTQYF. In DNA, the CDR3 is TGTGCCACCCGTTACATAGGGGCCTCAGATACGCAGTATTTT.

The CDR3 sequence is CASSQTAGGYGYTF. DNA of the CDR3: TGTGCCAGCAGCCAAACTGCAGGGGGCTATGGCTACACCTTC. The rearrangement uses TRBV9 and TRBJ1-2; TRBD1 aligns across 7 bases. This CDR3 has 14 amino acids. The germline V gene encodes CDR1 SGDLS and CDR2 YYNGEE. The V gene end was trimmed by 4 bases and the J gene end by 4 bases; junction bases not matched to a gene: 7.

J is TRBJ2-1 and V is TRBV10-1, with 9 nucleotides matching TRBD1. This CDR3 is 15 amino acids long. CDR1 and CDR2 from the germline V gene are WNHNN and SYGVQD (reference sequence). Trimming took 4 bases from V and 3 from J; bases not matched to a gene: 4. The CDR3, as DNA: TGCGCCAGCAGTGCAGGACAGGGGCGCTACAATGAGCAGTTCTTC. This translates into CASSAGQGRYNEQFF.

The chain uses TRBV7-9 and TRBJ2-7; a possible D gene is TRBD1 (5 bases). Germline-derived CDR1 and CDR2 are SEHNR and FQNEAQ (reference sequence). Trimming took off 3 bases at V and 3 bases at J, with 15 bases between the two ends. The CDR3 has 15 amino acids. The CDR3 loop is CASSLGQGNLYEQYF. DNA for the CDR3: TGTGCCAGCAGCTTGGGCCAGGGTAATCTCTACGAGCAGTACTTC.

This clone was seen only a few times. This rearrangement joins TRBV29-1 to TRBJ2-3, with 12 bases identical to TRBD2. Germline V lookup: CDR1 SQVTM, CDR2 ANQGSEA. Trimming took 7 bases from V and 6 from J; bases not matched to a gene: 11. This CDR3 has 15 amino acids. CDR3 loop: CSGRPLAGGWDTQYF. CDR3 nucleotides: TGCAGCGGACGGCCGCTAGCGGGAGGGTGGGATACGCAGTATTTT.

In DNA, the CDR3 is TGTGCCAGCAGCCAAGCGGGTCCGGGGGGTCTGTACAATGAGCAGTTCTTC. Translation: CASSQAGPGGLYNEQFF. The chain employs TRBV4-2 and TRBJ2-1; 7 bases line up with TRBD2. Per the germline V gene, CDR1 is LGHNA and CDR2 is YNFKEQ. Trimming removed 1 base from V and 4 bases from J; junction bases left unmatched: 10. This CDR3 is built from 17 residues.